This T cell receptor beta chain was retrieved from a study of OX40 agonist ivuxolimab in advanced cancers. Study information: Recorded diagnoses for dose-escalation patients were hepatocellular carcinoma, melanoma, renal cell or head and neck cancer. General study points: With doses of 0.1 to 3.0 mg/kg, CD4+ and CD8+ blood T cells had undergone clonal expansion by week 6.

Assay: immunoSEQ multiplex PCR; the TCRdb copy retains only in-frame clones and omits some. The data contain fewer than 85,000 clones, around nine tenths of them singletons. Patients were ruled out by autoimmune disease history or systemic immunosuppression. The CDR3 is 14 residues long. Trimming cost V 2 bases and J 5 bases, with 13 bases left between them. Germline V gives CDR1 SGHKS, CDR2 YYEKEE (reference sequence). On this clone itself: Its antigen is undetermined.

Source: CD4+ or CD8+ T cells sorted from blood, taken in a trial of the OX40 agonist ivuxolimab. The TCR originated in an adult with an advanced solid tumor such as melanoma, head and neck, liver or kidney cancer. V gene TRBV5-5 combines with J gene TRBJ1-2; TRBD1 might be the D (5 bases). CDR3 sequence reads: CASSFLGVVYGYTF. CDR3 DNA sequence: TGTGCCAGCAGCTTCCTAGGGGTTGTTTATGGCTACACCTTC. Using reference TRBV5-5 and TRBJ1-2 for the parts outside the CDR3, the full variable domain is DAGVTQSPTHLIKTRGQQVTLRCSPISGHKSVSWYQQVLGQGPQFIFQYYEKEERGRGNFPDRFSARQFPNYSSELNVNALLLGDSALYLCASSFLGVVYGYTFGSGTRLTVV.